Below are 21 T cell receptor beta chains sequenced from a single sample in a study of cytomegalovirus exposure and HLA in healthy donors (TCRdb year 2017). The library relied on the immunoSEQ multiplex PCR assay. The multiplex PCR relied on a mix of 60 forward primers for TCR Vbeta segments and 13 reverse primers for TCR Jbeta segments. TCRdb provides this immuneACCESS table in a form limited to in-frame rearrangements. Some clones are lacking; in checked studies, under half of them reflect an unresolved V gene, and why the rest are absent is not known. The sample table holds about 140,000 clones, of which more than 60% were seen once. 2.5% to 3.5% of the sample goes to the ten largest clones. The sample comprised PBMCs. Receptors were obtained from a male donor in good health and CMV-seronegative.

This clone was seen a single time. This sequence joins TRBV30 and TRBJ1-1; D is undetermined. This CDR3 contains 10 residues. The germline V gene has CDR1 GTSNPN and CDR2 SVGIG (reference sequence). V shed 7 bases and J shed 7 bases, with 10 bases lying between them. For the CDR3, the DNA is TGTGCCTATCTCTCTTTTGAAGCTTTCTTT. It encodes CAYLSFEAFF.

This clone occurred a few times. The chain is built from TRBV27 and TRBJ1-6, with a tentative D call TRBD1 (6 bases). Germline V gene data show CDR1 as MNHEY and CDR2 as SMNVEV (reference sequence). This CDR3 has 16 residues. Trimming removed 5 bases from V and 6 bases from J, with 17 bases in between. CDR3 amino acids: CASSPLPGAVNSPLHF. CDR3 DNA: TGTGCCAGCAGTCCCCTACCAGGGGCCGTTAATTCACCCCTCCACTTT.

V gene TRBV6-5 combines with J gene TRBJ1-5; maybe TRBD1 (5 bases). This CDR3 comprises 15 residues. V was trimmed by 0 bases and J by 6 bases, leaving 12 bases between them. Looked up from germline, CDR1 is MNHEY and CDR2 is SVGAGI. The CDR3 DNA is TGTGCCAGCAGTTACTCGCAGGGTTCGGTTCAGCCCCAGCATTTT. Its protein is CASSYSQGSVQPQHF.

This chain uses TRBV27 with TRBJ2-2; 9 bases are shared with TRBD2. J gave up 1 base and V 4 bases, and 4 bases lay outside the gene matches. Germline CDR1 reads MNHEY; CDR2 reads SMNVEV (reference sequence). The CDR3 length is 16 residues. CDR3 amino acids: CASSWPSGMNTGELFF. Here the CDR3 DNA reads TGTGCCAGCAGTTGGCCTAGCGGGATGAACACCGGGGAGCTGTTTTTT.

This clone was recorded only once. The chain joins TRBV30 to TRBJ2-1, with TRBD1 identical over 8 bases. The CDR3 runs to 16 residues. Losses at the gene ends were 0 bases for V and 7 bases for J; bases not matched to a gene: 11. From germline, CDR1 is GTSNPN and CDR2 SVGIG (reference sequence). The chain's CDR3 is CAWSVGAGRGPNEQFF. Written as DNA, the CDR3 is TGTGCCTGGAGTGTAGGGGCGGGCAGGGGGCCAAATGAGCAGTTCTTC. Combining the CDR3 with reference TRBV30 and TRBJ2-1 gives the whole variable domain SQTIHQWPATLVQPVGSPLSLECTVEGTSNPNLYWYRQAAGRGLQLLFYSVGIGQISSEVPQNLSASRPQDRQFILSSKKLLLSDSGFYLCAWSVGAGRGPNEQFFGPGTRLTVL.

The chain employs TRBV5-6 and TRBJ2-1; D might be TRBD2 (7 bases). The ends were cut back, 3 bases at V and 4 bases at J, with 14 bases in the middle. This CDR3 region has 15 residues. Germline V gene data show CDR1 as SGHDT and CDR2 as YYEEEE. As DNA, the CDR3 is TGTGCCAGCAGCTGGGGTCGGGGGGCTTACAATGAGCAGTTCTTC. Translating it yields CASSWGRGAYNEQFF. The full variable domain, in which reference TRBV5-6 and TRBJ2-1 provide the parts outside the CDR3, is DAGVTQSPTHLIKTRGQQVTLRCSPKSGHDTVSWYQQALGQGPQFIFQYYEEEERQRGNFPDRFSGHQFPNYSSELNVNALLLGDSALYLCASSWGRGAYNEQFFGPGTRLTVL.

V and J are TRBV27 and TRBJ1-4; 7 positions match TRBD1. V was clipped by 5 bases and J by 6 bases; unmatched bases: 0. Per the germline V gene, CDR1 is MNHEY and CDR2 is SMNVEV (reference sequence). CDR3 length: 12 residues. The CDR3 is CASSQGDEKLFF. CDR3 coding DNA: TGTGCCAGCAGTCAGGGGGATGAAAAACTGTTTTTT.

This rearrangement joins TRBV4-1 to TRBJ2-7, with D possibly being TRBD2 (6 bases). The V end lost 2 bases, the J end lost 3 bases, and 8 bases lay between the germline ends. CDR3 length: 13 amino acids. Germline values: CDR1 MGHRA, CDR2 YSYEKL. CDR3 nucleotides: TGCGCCAGCAGCCAACTGGGACTCTACGAGCAGTACTTC. Translated, it gives CASSQLGLYEQYF.

The V gene is TRBV5-8, the J gene TRBJ1-4, with D perhaps TRBD1 (5 bases). Germline V CDR1 and CDR2: SGHTS, YDEGEE. CDR3 length: 12 residues. V dropped 4 bases and J dropped 6 bases, with 7 bases sitting between them. The CDR3: CASSPRDEKLFF. The CDR3 DNA reads as TGTGCCAGCAGCCCCAGGGATGAAAAACTGTTTTTT. Looking up the rest from reference TRBV5-8 and TRBJ1-4 gives the full variable domain: EAGVTQSPTHLIKTRGQQATLRCSPISGHTSVYWYQQALGLGLQFLLWYDEGEERNRGNFPPRFSGRQFPNYSSELNVNALELEDSALYLCASSPRDEKLFFGSGTQLSVL.

The rearrangement joins TRBV7-2 to TRBJ1-2; D remains ambiguous. Germline-derived CDR1 and CDR2 are SGHTA and FQGNSA. The CDR3 is 14 amino acids. V lost 2 bases and J 8 bases, leaving 15 bases between the germline ends. In DNA, the CDR3 is TGTGCCAGCAGCTTATCATTGGGAGATCGAGGCTACACCTTC. It encodes CASSLSLGDRGYTF.

The chain combines TRBV4-2 with TRBJ1-4; TRBD1 is a possible D gene (6 bases). V was shortened by 4 bases and J by 6 bases, with 9 bases between the two germline ends. CDR3 size: 13 residues. In germline, CDR1 is LGHNA, CDR2 YNFKEQ. CDR3 in amino acids: CASSPAGDEKLFF. In nucleotides, the CDR3 is TGTGCCAGCAGCCCGGCAGGGGATGAAAAACTGTTTTTT.

V is TRBV30 and J is TRBJ1-2; D is undetermined. Germline CDR1 reads GTSNPN; CDR2 reads SVGIG (reference sequence). V lost 7 bases, J lost 5 bases, and 8 bases lay in between. This CDR3 comprises 10 residues. CDR3 DNA: TGTGCCTCTGGCCCTTATGGCTACACCTTC. This gives the protein CASGPYGYTF.

The J gene is TRBJ2-2, the V gene TRBV11-3; D unresolved. This CDR3 has 14 amino acids. V was trimmed by 2 bases and J by 0 bases, leaving 4 bases between them. Germline V lookup: CDR1 SGHNT, CDR2 YENEEA. The CDR3 coding sequence is TGTGCCAGCAGCTTATTCTCGAACACCGGGGAGCTGTTTTTT. Translating gives CASSLFSNTGELFF.

This clone was detected only a few times. The J gene is TRBJ2-3, the V gene TRBV5-6; D might be TRBD2 (7 bases). The CDR3 runs to 16 residues. CDR1 and CDR2 from the germline V gene are SGHDT and YYEEEE. The ends were cut back, 4 bases at V and 2 bases at J, with 17 bases in the middle. DNA of the CDR3: TGTGCCAGCAGCCCCGTTACGGGGGGCCCCACAGATACGCAGTATTTT. The encoded protein is CASSPVTGGPTDTQYF.

The chain carries TRBV6-4 and TRBJ2-2, with D possibly matching TRBD1 (6 bases). Trimming pared 5 bases from V and 4 bases from J, leaving 8 bases between. Germline loops: CDR1 MRHNA, CDR2 SNTAGT. This CDR3 region has 13 residues. The CDR3 here is CASSTGFTGELFF. CDR3 DNA sequence: TGTGCCAGCAGTACAGGGTTCACCGGGGAGCTGTTTTTT.

This chain links TRBV27 with TRBJ2-2; TRBD1 matches at 10 bases. J gave up 0 bases and V 1 base, and 2 bases lay outside the gene matches. The CDR3 has 17 residues. Germline V lookup: CDR1 MNHEY, CDR2 SMNVEV (reference sequence). The CDR3 sequence: CASSLFGTGANTGELFF. DNA of the CDR3: TGTGCCAGCAGTTTATTCGGGACAGGGGCGAACACCGGGGAGCTGTTTTTT.

The chain recombines TRBV9 with TRBJ2-1; weak D call: TRBD2 (6 bases). Per germline, CDR1 SGDLS and CDR2 YYNGEE. Deletions cut 0 bases from V and 4 bases from J, with 14 bases between. The CDR3 loop spans 16 amino acids. The CDR3 here is CASSVASLADYNEQFF. DNA of the CDR3: TGTGCCAGCAGCGTAGCTTCACTAGCCGATTACAATGAGCAGTTCTTC.

The genes are TRBV14 and TRBJ2-5, with 7 bases that match TRBD2. J lost 2 bases, V lost 3 bases, and 6 bases had no gene match. CDR3 size: 15 residues. The germline V gene encodes CDR1 SGHDN and CDR2 FVKESK. The CDR3, as DNA: TGTGCCAGCAGCCATACGCTAGCGGCTCAAGAGACCCAGTACTTC. This gives the protein CASSHTLAAQETQYF. The complete variable domain, with remaining parts taken from reference TRBV14 and TRBJ2-5, reads EAGVTQFPSHSVIEKGQTVTLRCDPISGHDNLYWYRRVMGKEIKFLLHFVKESKQDESGMPNNRFLAERTGGTYSTLKVQPAELEDSGVYFCASSHTLAAQETQYFGPGTRLLVL.

The V call is TRBV5-4, the J call TRBJ1-2; possible D gene TRBD1, 5 bases. Germline-derived CDR1 and CDR2 are SGHNT and YYREEE (reference sequence). This CDR3 has 12 residues. Trimming took 9 bases from V and 8 from J, leaving 17 bases between them. CDR3 sequence (DNA): TGTGCCACCGAGGCGGGGCAGGGAGGCTACACCTTC. Residues: CATEAGQGGYTF.

The genes are TRBV30 and TRBJ1-1, with D tentatively TRBD1 (5 bases). Germline V gene lookup returns CDR1 GTSNPN and CDR2 SVGIG (reference sequence). The CDR3 spans 11 residues. The V end was cut by 0 bases, the J end by 8 bases, with 7 bases between. The CDR3 nucleotides are TGTGCCTGGAGTGTTGGGGGGGAAGCTTTCTTT. Protein: CAWSVGGEAFF.

This chain links TRBV4-3 with TRBJ2-3, with 8 bases lining up with TRBD2. Germline CDR1 and CDR2: LGHNA and YSLEER. J lost 3 bases, V lost 8 bases, and 10 bases had no gene match. The CDR3 has 15 residues. The CDR3 reads CASRDGGGSTDTQYF. The CDR3 DNA reads TGCGCCAGCCGAGACGGGGGGGGGAGTACAGATACGCAGTATTTT.